These 11 T cell receptor beta chains were all obtained from the same sample, sequenced in a study of beta chain features in type 1 diabetes (dated by TCRdb to the late 2010s). No cognate antigen is known for these TCRs. Study-wide conclusions, independent of this receptor: A moderate but significant shortening of TCRB CDR3 length was observed in type 1 diabetes patients in all four CD4+ subsets.

Preparation of the library involved the immunoSEQ multiplex PCR assay. All of the isolated RNA was reverse transcribed with the High Capacity cDNA Reverse Transcription Kit, so expressed TCRB transcripts were sequenced. Imported from immuneACCESS, the table was reduced by TCRdb to in-frame sequences with V and J called. These copies leave out some clones; in studies compared against another copy, an unresolved V gene accounts for under half, and the cause of the remainder is not known. This sample gives some 280,000 clones in total; 13% to 15% of them show up just once. The ten most abundant clones make up more than 0.015% of the sample. Material for sequencing was naive CD4+ T cells from blood. The cell subset or site label here, explained by the study, means: true naive CD4+ T cells. The receptors stem from a young man with type 1 diabetes.

CDR3 bases: TGTGCCAGCAGTGAGCCGGGACTAGCGGGTACAGATACGCAGTATTTT. As protein: CASSEPGLAGTDTQYF. The J gene is TRBJ2-3, the V gene TRBV9; 12 bases line up with TRBD2. Germline V gives CDR1 SGDLS, CDR2 YYNGEE. J lost 3 bases, V lost 5 bases, and 7 bases had no gene match. The CDR3 contains 16 residues.

The gene calls are TRBV28 and TRBJ2-7, with 12 bases lining up with TRBD1. V shed 6 bases and J 6 bases; nucleotides not matched to a gene: 3. The length of the CDR3 is 13 residues. CDR1 is MDHEN and CDR2 is SYDVKM in the germline V gene. CDR3 nucleotide sequence: TGTGCCAGCAGAGGGACAGGGGGCGTCGAGCAGTACTTC. Amino acid sequence: CASRGTGGVEQYF.

In this sample, this clone turned up a few times. This rearrangement joins TRBV5-6 to TRBJ2-1, with 10 bases fitting TRBD2. J gave up 8 bases and V 4 bases, and 6 bases lay outside the gene matches. Germline CDR1 is SGHDT and CDR2 is YYEEEE. The CDR3 consists of 14 residues. As DNA, the CDR3 is TGTGCCAGCAGCCCTGGGCTAGCGGGAGATGAGCAGTTCTTC. This translates into CASSPGLAGDEQFF. The variable domain in full, completed from reference TRBV5-6 and TRBJ2-1, reads DAGVTQSPTHLIKTRGQQVTLRCSPKSGHDTVSWYQQALGQGPQFIFQYYEEEERQRGNFPDRFSGHQFPNYSSELNVNALLLGDSALYLCASSPGLAGDEQFFGPGTRLTVL.

The rearrangement links TRBV5-4 to TRBJ2-1; tentative D call: TRBD1 (5 bases). Trimming cost V 0 bases and J 5 bases, with 12 bases left between them. This CDR3 region has 15 residues. CDR1 SGHNT and CDR2 YYREEE come from the germline V gene (reference sequence). CDR3: CASSLGGTGDNEQFF. The CDR3 DNA reads as TGTGCCAGCAGCTTGGGGGGAACAGGCGACAATGAGCAGTTCTTC. Combining the CDR3 with reference TRBV5-4 and TRBJ2-1 gives the whole variable domain ETGVTQSPTHLIKTRGQQVTLRCSSQSGHNTVSWYQQALGQGPQFIFQYYREEENGRGNFPPRFSGLQFPNYSSELNVNALELDDSALYLCASSLGGTGDNEQFFGPGTRLTVL.

The sample holds a few counts of this clone. The chain recombines TRBV7-2 with TRBJ2-1; a weak D match, TRBD1 (5 bases). This CDR3 is built from 14 residues. CDR1 SGHTA and CDR2 FQGNSA come from the germline V gene. V lost 5 bases and J 10 bases, leaving 18 bases between the germline ends. The CDR3 DNA follows: TGTGCCAGCAGCCCACATGGGGCTAGTAACGAGCAGTTCTTC. This translates into CASSPHGASNEQFF.

In its sample, this clone was seen a few times. The rearrangement joins TRBV6-6 to TRBJ1-1; the D gene is possibly TRBD1 (6 bases). Deletions cut 6 bases from V and 1 base from J, with 9 bases between. CDR3 size: 13 residues. CDR1 is MNHNY, CDR2 SVGAGI, per germline (reference sequence). The CDR3 loop reads CASSTTGNTEAFF. CDR3 sequence (DNA): TGTGCCAGCAGCACGACAGGGAACACTGAAGCTTTCTTT.

This chain joins TRBV15 and TRBJ2-4; no reliable D call. CDR1 and CDR2 from the germline V gene are LNHNV and YYDKDF (reference sequence). Trimming stripped 0 bases from V and 5 bases from J, with 14 bases between. The CDR3 length is 16 residues. CDR3 sequence reads: CATSRDIGSQQNIQYF. The DNA for the CDR3 is TGTGCCACCAGCAGAGATATCGGGTCCCAACAAAACATTCAGTACTTC.

This sequence joins TRBV5-1 and TRBJ2-5; perhaps TRBD2 as D (5 bases). V dropped 0 bases and J dropped 2 bases, with 8 bases sitting between them. Germline loops: CDR1 SGHRS, CDR2 YFSETQ. The CDR3 consists of 14 residues. CDR3 region: CASSLGPGQETQYF. The CDR3 nucleotides read TGCGCCAGCAGCTTGGGACCGGGACAAGAGACCCAGTACTTC.

This clone was seen more than once but under ten times. The genes are TRBV7-2 and TRBJ2-7; 10 bases match TRBD2. The ends lost 5 bases at V and 4 bases at J; junction bases unmatched: 2. The germline CDR1 and CDR2 sequences are SGHTA and FQGNSA. The CDR3 has 13 residues. The CDR3 bases are TGTGCCAGCAGCCGGACTAGCGGATACGAGCAGTACTTC. It is translated as CASSRTSGYEQYF.

This clone was seen a handful of times. This rearrangement joins TRBV4-1 to TRBJ2-7, with D possibly TRBD2 on 6 matching bases. The V and J ends lost 2 bases and 0 bases respectively, with 14 bases between them. The CDR3 is 16 amino acids. Germline CDR1 and CDR2: MGHRA and YSYEKL. The CDR3 is CASSQYDDSGSYEQYF. The CDR3 DNA reads as TGCGCCAGCAGCCAATATGATGATAGCGGCTCCTACGAGCAGTACTTC.

This clone was detected a few times. V and J are TRBV28 and TRBJ2-7; possible D gene TRBD2, 5 bases. The CDR3 extends over 13 amino acids. The V end was cut by 6 bases, the J end by 4 bases, with 13 bases between. CDR1 and CDR2 (germline): MDHEN, SYDVKM. CDR3 residues: CASSPEREYEQYF. The CDR3 DNA reads as TGTGCCAGCAGCCCCGAGAGGGAATACGAGCAGTACTTC. The complete variable domain, with remaining parts taken from reference TRBV28 and TRBJ2-7, reads DVKVTQSSRYLVKRTGEKVFLECVQDMDHENMFWYRQDPGLGLRLIYFSYDVKMKEKGDIPEGYSVSREKKERFSLILESASTNQTSMYLCASSPEREYEQYFGPGTRLTVT.